This TCR beta chain originates from a study of tumor and adjacent non-tumor tissue in lung cancer. Regarding the study as a whole: Normal lung showed higher cumulative top 100 clone frequency than tumor. TCR diversity was significantly greater in tumor than normal lung tissue.

CDR3 length: 15 amino acids. Germline values: CDR1 MNHEY, CDR2 SVGEGT. This clonotype was observed a single time. Its antigen remains unidentified. A junction end diverges from the germline sequence, so it may reflect a read error. The library came from three nested PCR rounds adapted from ARM-PCR protocols. Using its own MiXCR run on the multiplex PCR reads, TCRdb lists one record per CDR3 protein. The data show tens of thousands of distinct CDR3 sequences, about two thirds seen once. The template was RNA from unsorted bulk tissue. The normal lung tissue was taken more than 3 cm from the tumor edge. Newly diagnosed lung cancer patients had thoracic surgery in China, August–November 2014, without prior chemotherapy.

The sequence was obtained from a woman aged 45-65 years with non-small cell lung cancer. The sample taken for sequencing was distant non-tumor lung tissue. The chain recombines TRBV6-2 or TRBV6-3 with TRBJ2-7; D perhaps matches TRBD1 (6 bases). The CDR3 DNA is TGTGCCTCCAAAAACCTGGGGGCCGGGCTAGACGAACAGTATTTC. Translating it yields CASKNLGAGLDEQYF.